This T cell receptor beta chain was observed in a study of CD8+ T cells in alopecia areata. The treatment denotes: oral pan-JAK inhibitor, 5-10 mg twice daily. Germline V gene lookup returns CDR1 MGHRA and CDR2 YSYEKL. Trimming pared 4 bases from V and 4 bases from J, leaving 17 bases between. The CDR3 totals 16 residues. Study observations and caveats: Only a single nonresponder existed, so baseline CD8+ expansion links stay unclear.

RNA was extracted and reverse transcribed into cDNA as the sequencing template. Only in-frame clones appear in the TCRdb table, and some are missing; sequencing was by immunoSEQ multiplex PCR. The table has over 150,000 clones, roughly three fifths seen once. In this sample, this clone turned up many times. What it binds is unknown. The origin of this receptor is a human donor with alopecia areata. This sequence joins TRBV4-1 and TRBJ2-1; D remains ambiguous. The source was CD8+ T cells sorted from blood, collected at week 24, from a patient treated with tofacitinib. The CDR3 DNA reads as TGCGCCAGCAGCCGAGATCACGGGTCCCCATACAATGAGCAGTTCTTC. The encoded protein is CASSRDHGSPYNEQFF.